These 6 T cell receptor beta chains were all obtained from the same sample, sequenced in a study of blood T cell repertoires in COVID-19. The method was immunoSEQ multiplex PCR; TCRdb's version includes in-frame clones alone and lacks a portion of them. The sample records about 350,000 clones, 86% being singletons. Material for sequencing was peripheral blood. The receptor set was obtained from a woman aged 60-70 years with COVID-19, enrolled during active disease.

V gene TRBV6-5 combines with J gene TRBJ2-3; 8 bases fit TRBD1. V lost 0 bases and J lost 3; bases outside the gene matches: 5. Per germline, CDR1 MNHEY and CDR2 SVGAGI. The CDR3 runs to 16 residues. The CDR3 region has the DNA TGTGCCAGCAGTTACTCGGCAGGGGGCCCGACAGATACGCAGTATTTT. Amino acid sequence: CASSYSAGGPTDTQYF.

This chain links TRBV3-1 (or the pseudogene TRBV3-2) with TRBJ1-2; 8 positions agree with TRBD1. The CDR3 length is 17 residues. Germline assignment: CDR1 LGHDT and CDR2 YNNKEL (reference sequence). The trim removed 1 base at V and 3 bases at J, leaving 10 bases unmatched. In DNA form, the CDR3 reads TGTGCCAGCAGCCAAGTGGGTTCCGGGACAGGCCACTATGGCTACACCTTC. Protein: CASSQVGSGTGHYGYTF.

The CDR3 protein is CASYDRGIAEAFF. CDR3 nucleotide sequence: TGTGCCAGCTACGACAGGGGGATCGCTGAAGCTTTCTTT. The chain carries TRBV12-3 or TRBV12-4 and TRBJ1-1, with TRBD1 identical over 9 bases. The CDR3 is 13 amino acids. The V gene end was trimmed by 8 bases and the J gene end by 6 bases; junction bases not matched to a gene: 7.

CDR3 DNA: TGTGCCAGCAGCTTGGACAGGGGGAGCACCGGGGAGCTGTTTTTT. Its protein is CASSLDRGSTGELFF. The chain links TRBV5-4 to TRBJ2-2, with 8 bases matching TRBD1. CDR1 and CDR2 from the germline V gene are SGHNT and YYREEE (reference sequence). This CDR3 is 15 amino acids long. The trim removed 0 bases at V and 4 bases at J, leaving 2 bases unmatched.

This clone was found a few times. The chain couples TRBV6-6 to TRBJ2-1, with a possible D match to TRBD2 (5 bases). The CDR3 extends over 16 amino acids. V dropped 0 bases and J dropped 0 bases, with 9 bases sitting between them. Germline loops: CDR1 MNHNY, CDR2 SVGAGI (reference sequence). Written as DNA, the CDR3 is TGTGCCAGCAGTTACTCGACGGGGTTCTCCTACAATGAGCAGTTCTTC. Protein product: CASSYSTGFSYNEQFF.

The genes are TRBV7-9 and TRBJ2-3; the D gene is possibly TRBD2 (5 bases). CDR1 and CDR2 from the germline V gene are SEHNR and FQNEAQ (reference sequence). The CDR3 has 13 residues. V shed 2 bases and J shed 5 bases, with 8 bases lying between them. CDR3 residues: CASSLFGGDTQYF. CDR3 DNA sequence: TGTGCCAGCAGCTTATTCGGAGGAGATACGCAGTATTTT. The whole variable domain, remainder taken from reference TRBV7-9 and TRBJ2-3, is DTGVSQNPRHKITKRGQNVTFRCDPISEHNRLYWYRQTLGQGPEFLTYFQNEAQLEKSRLLSDRFSAERPKGSFSTLEIQRTEQGDSAMYLCASSLFGGDTQYFGPGTRLTVL.